This T cell receptor beta chain stems from a study of cytomegalovirus exposure and HLA in healthy donors. The CDR3 is 15 residues long. The germline V gene encodes CDR1 MGHRA and CDR2 YSYEKL. V lost 5 bases to trimming and J lost 1 base; unmatched junction nucleotides: 5. Repertoires were generated with immunoSEQ multiplex PCR, while TCRdb's copy carries only in-frame clones and drops some. The data show 250,000 to 400,000 clones, 87% seen once. The donors were in the approximately 120-subject validation cohort; that cohort was separate from the approximately 670-subject first cohort. The chain joins TRBV4-1 to TRBJ1-1, with 9 positions matching TRBD1. The clonotype originates from a woman aged 30 to 39 in good health and CMV-seropositive. Sequenced input: PBMCs. CDR3 loop: CASSRGTGRNTEAFF. The CDR3 nucleotides read TGCGCCAGCAGCAGAGGGACAGGGAGGAACACTGAAGCTTTCTTT.